This T cell receptor (beta chain) was recorded in a study of identical twins. The study, taken as a whole, reports: Memory repertoires lacked the insertion deficit that abundant cord blood beta clonotypes showed.

Trimming removed 3 bases from V and 2 bases from J, with 11 bases in between. This CDR3 contains 15 residues. Through template switching, a universal primer site was introduced, and the cDNA contained unique molecular identifiers. TCRdb reprocessed the 5' RACE reads with MiXCR, giving one entry per CDR3 protein. Among over 550,000 distinct CDR3 sequences, around 7.4% were seen once, and the ten largest hold approximately 1.5%. This clonotype was observed at least ten times. The antigen is not known. In addition, the sample was reused for a study of yellow fever vaccine responses in identical twins. From that study: Twins reportedly mounted vaccine T cell responses that seemed partly convergent, partly personalized.

Specimen: PBMCs. The receptor comes from a woman in her late teens or twenties in good health. The rearrangement uses TRBV12-3 or TRBV12-4 and TRBJ1-3, with D maybe TRBD1 (6 bases). As DNA, the CDR3 is TGTGCCAGCAGTTTTAACAGGGTACCTGGAAACACCATATATTTT. Amino acid sequence: CASSFNRVPGNTIYF.